This T cell receptor (beta chain) was observed in a study of cytomegalovirus exposure and HLA in healthy donors. General study results and limits: 150 or so TCR beta chains were listed as cytomegalovirus-associated.

The study ran its PCR with 60 Vbeta and 13 Jbeta primers. Only in-frame clones appear in the TCRdb table, and some are missing; sequencing was by immunoSEQ multiplex PCR. The sample records some 210,000 clones, roughly 76% being singletons. The germline CDR1 and CDR2 sequences are MNHNS and SASEGT. With termini counted, the CDR3 has 14 amino acids. There are a few counts of this clone. Its antigen is still unknown. The DNA is left out, because the CDR3 cannot be placed on it with certainty; the CDR3 is given as TCRdb lists it. This receptor was identified in a woman in her twenties or thirties in good health and CMV-seropositive. The chain combines TRBV6-1 with TRBJ2-3; TRBD2 is taken as the D call from the table, unchecked against the DNA. The material sequenced was PBMCs. The CDR3 spells CASILASVEDTQYF.